This T cell receptor (beta chain) was identified in a study of T cells in Graves' hyperthyroidism and ophthalmopathy. Study results and limitations: Separating ophthalmopathy from stable hyperthyroidism was achieved by a 13 V-J model. Ophthalmopathy prediction by the model preceded onset by a median about 6 months.

Uncontrolled infections, other autoimmune diseases, pregnancy or lactation led to exclusion of patients. There are a few counts of this clonotype. Its antigen is not identified. Germline V gene lookup returns CDR1 LGHNT and CDR2 FRNRAP. The CDR3 length is 16 residues. V lost 5 bases, J lost 4 bases, and 6 bases stayed unmatched. TCR beta CDR3 regions were amplified from RNA. Using the HTBI primer set, a first-round RT-PCR was run on the TCR CDR3. TCRdb used MiXCR to reprocess the multiplex PCR reads, holding one entry per CDR3 protein. The data hold about 640,000 distinct CDR3 sequences, with around 15% observed a single time.

The TCR comes from a woman aged 45-59 years with Graves' ophthalmopathy. This chain joins TRBV12-5 and TRBJ2-5, with 14 bases aligning to TRBD2. The sample taken for sequencing was blood. The CDR3 DNA follows: TGTGCTAGTGGTCACGGACTAGCGGGAGGAGGAGAGACCCAGTACTTC. Encoded protein: CASGHGLAGGGETQYF.